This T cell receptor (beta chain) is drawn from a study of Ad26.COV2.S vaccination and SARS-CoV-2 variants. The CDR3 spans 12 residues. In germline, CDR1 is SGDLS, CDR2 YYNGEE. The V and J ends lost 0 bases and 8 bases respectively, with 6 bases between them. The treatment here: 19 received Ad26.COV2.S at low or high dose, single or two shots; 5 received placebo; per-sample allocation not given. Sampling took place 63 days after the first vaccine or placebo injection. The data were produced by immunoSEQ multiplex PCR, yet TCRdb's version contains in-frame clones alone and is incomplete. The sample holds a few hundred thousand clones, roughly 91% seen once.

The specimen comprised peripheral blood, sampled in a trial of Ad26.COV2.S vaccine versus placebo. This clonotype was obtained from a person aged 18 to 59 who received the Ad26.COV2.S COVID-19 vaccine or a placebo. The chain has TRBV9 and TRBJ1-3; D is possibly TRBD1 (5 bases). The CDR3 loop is CASSVEGHTIYF. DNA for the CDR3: TGTGCCAGCAGCGTAGAGGGGCACACCATATATTTT.